The next 20 T cell receptor beta chains were all read from a single sample in a study of blood T cell repertoires in COVID-19 (dated by TCRdb to the early 2020s). The library was generated by the immunoSEQ multiplex PCR assay. TCRdb re-hosts the immuneACCESS table, in-frame sequences only. Its copies lack some clones; in the studies checked, an unresolved V gene accounts for under half of them, and the cause for the rest is not known. The sample data list fewer than 200,000 clones, and around nine tenths of these were observed just once. The ten largest clones represent around 5.8% of the sample. The sequenced sample was peripheral blood. Receptors were obtained from a man between 40 and 49 years old with active or convalescent COVID-19.

This clone was detected only once. The chain combines TRBV7-2 with TRBJ2-1, with TRBD2 as a possible D gene (6 bases). This CDR3 is 18 amino acids long. The germline V and J ends were trimmed by 4 bases and 0 bases, with 19 bases remaining between them. Germline assignment: CDR1 SGHTA and CDR2 FQGNSA. CDR3 nucleotide sequence: TGTGCCAGCAGCTCCCGGCCGGGACTTATAACCTCCTACAATGAGCAGTTCTTC. Protein product: CASSSRPGLITSYNEQFF.

The rearrangement links TRBV7-2 to TRBJ2-1, with D maybe TRBD1 (6 bases). The CDR3 has 14 amino acids. Germline assignment: CDR1 SGHTA and CDR2 FQGNSA. The V end lost 2 bases, the J end lost 8 bases, and 13 bases lay between the germline ends. The CDR3 bases are TGTGCCAGCAGCTTAAGGGACAAATTGCATGAGCAGTTCTTC. It yields the protein CASSLRDKLHEQFF.

The chain uses TRBV5-4 and TRBJ1-1, with 7 bases lining up with TRBD1. Unmatched junction bases numbered 9, after V lost 0 bases and J lost 1 base. Per the germline V gene, CDR1 is SGHNT and CDR2 is YYREEE (reference sequence). This CDR3 has 17 amino acids. The chain's CDR3 is CASSLGRVKGANTEAFF. DNA for the CDR3: TGTGCCAGCAGCTTGGGCAGGGTTAAGGGGGCGAACACTGAAGCTTTCTTT.

The chain has TRBV6-2 or TRBV6-3 and TRBJ2-3, with 13 bases identical to TRBD2. The germline V gene encodes CDR1 MNHEY and CDR2 SVGEGT. This CDR3 comprises 16 residues. With 5 bases clipped from V and 4 bases from J, the junction kept 6 bases outside the gene matches. The CDR3 DNA sequence: TGTGCCAGCAGTGCCACTAGCGGGGGGGCAGCAGATACGCAGTATTTT. It specifies CASSATSGGAADTQYF.

This clone was detected only once. V is TRBV19 and J is TRBJ2-7, with TRBD1 identical over 10 bases. The junction had 11 bases not matched to a gene; V was cut back by 5 bases and J by 7 bases. Germline loops: CDR1 LNHDA, CDR2 SQIVND (reference sequence). CDR3 length: 15 amino acids. DNA for the CDR3: TGTGCCAGTAGTCTCCGCCGGGACAGGGGTTCAGAGCAGTACTTC. Its translation: CASSLRRDRGSEQYF.

This clone was seen once. CDR3 DNA: TGCGCCAGCAGACCCGGGACAGGGACCTACGAGCAGTACTTC. It is translated as CASRPGTGTYEQYF. The rearrangement uses TRBV5-1 and TRBJ2-7; 9 bases are a match to TRBD1. V lost 5 bases and J lost 2; bases outside the gene matches: 5. Germline values: CDR1 SGHRS, CDR2 YFSETQ. This CDR3 contains 14 residues.

The chain employs TRBV29-1 and TRBJ1-1, with TRBD1 matching over 12 bases. Germline lookup yields CDR1 SQVTM and CDR2 ANQGSEA. V lost 4 bases and J lost 4; bases outside the gene matches: 7. The CDR3 covers 15 residues. The CDR3 loop reads CSVGRDRGLITEAFF. CDR3 DNA sequence: TGCAGCGTTGGGCGGGACAGGGGGCTGATCACTGAAGCTTTCTTT.

This rearrangement joins TRBV6-5 to TRBJ2-2, with D maybe TRBD1 (6 bases). The CDR3 consists of 14 residues. Looked up from germline, CDR1 is MNHEY and CDR2 is SVGAGI. V gave up 6 bases and J gave up 4 bases, with 12 bases separating them. In nucleotides, the CDR3 is TGTGCCAGCAGACCGGACAGCCTCACCGGGGAGCTGTTTTTT. Protein: CASRPDSLTGELFF.

The chain has TRBV27 and TRBJ2-1; 8 nucleotides agree with TRBD1. Trimming at V came to 6 bases and at J to 8 bases, leaving 18 bases not matched to a gene. This CDR3 is built from 17 residues. Germline CDR1 reads MNHEY; CDR2 reads SMNVEV (reference sequence). The CDR3 DNA sequence: TGTGCCAGCAGCCCTAGGGTCTTGGCAGGGGGCTTCGATGAGCAGTTCTTC. Its translation is CASSPRVLAGGFDEQFF.

The chain links TRBV3-1 (or the pseudogene TRBV3-2) to TRBJ2-7, with 8 bases identical to TRBD1. This CDR3 is built from 19 residues. Trimming removed 5 bases from V and 1 base from J; junction bases left unmatched: 19. CDR1 and CDR2 (germline): LGHDT, YNNKEL (reference sequence). Written as DNA, the CDR3 is TGTGCCAGCAGCTTCGGGACAGGTTTTTCCCGATCTACTTCCTACGAGCAGTACTTC. It yields the protein CASSFGTGFSRSTSYEQYF.

This clone was recorded once. The chain employs TRBV3-1 (or the pseudogene TRBV3-2) and TRBJ1-1, with 9 bases that match TRBD1. This CDR3 has 14 amino acids. With 4 bases clipped from V and 5 bases from J, the junction kept 5 bases outside the gene matches. Per germline, CDR1 LGHDT and CDR2 YNNKEL (reference sequence). The CDR3 is CASSPDRGRTEAFF. The DNA for the CDR3 is TGTGCCAGCAGCCCGGACAGGGGAAGAACTGAAGCTTTCTTT.

V is TRBV27 and J is TRBJ1-2; maybe TRBD1 (6 bases). CDR1 is MNHEY and CDR2 is SMNVEV in the germline V gene (reference sequence). V lost 4 bases to trimming and J lost 8 bases, with 14 bases between them. This CDR3 contains 13 residues. Written as DNA, the CDR3 is TGTGCCAGCAGTTCGGGGGGGCTGGTAGGCTACACCTTC. Protein: CASSSGGLVGYTF.

This chain links TRBV10-3 with TRBJ1-1, with no clear D. The germline V gene has CDR1 ENHRY and CDR2 SYGVKD. The CDR3 length is 14 residues. Trimming left V 5 bases short and J 0 bases short, with 10 bases between. The CDR3 DNA is TGTGCCATCAGTAGTACGAGGTTGAACACTGAAGCTTTCTTT. Encoded protein: CAISSTRLNTEAFF.

The chain recombines TRBV7-2 with TRBJ2-1, with 10 bases matching TRBD1. The V gene end was trimmed by 4 bases and the J gene end by 4 bases; junction bases not matched to a gene: 4. The CDR3 runs to 15 residues. Per germline, CDR1 SGHTA and CDR2 FQGNSA. CDR3 DNA: TGTGCCAGCAGCTACGGGACAGGGGTATACAATGAGCAGTTCTTC. Amino acid sequence: CASSYGTGVYNEQFF.

The chain employs TRBV11-2 and TRBJ2-3; no clear D. The V gene lost 1 base and the J gene lost 1 base, with 9 bases spanning the gap. CDR1 and CDR2 (germline): SGHAT, FQNNGV. The CDR3 has 15 amino acids. CDR3 nucleotide sequence: TGTGCCAGCAGCTTAGGTCGGTTGGGCACAGATACGCAGTATTTT. Encoded protein: CASSLGRLGTDTQYF.

This rearrangement joins TRBV7-2 to TRBJ1-4; no firm D call. The CDR3 runs 15 residues. Germline CDR1 is SGHTA and CDR2 is FQGNSA. The V end lost 5 bases, the J end lost 0 bases, and 10 bases lay between the germline ends. In DNA, the CDR3 is TGTGCCAGCAGCCTACGGACTACAACTAATGAAAAACTGTTTTTT. As protein: CASSLRTTTNEKLFF.

The V call is TRBV5-1, the J call TRBJ2-1, with TRBD2 matching over 11 bases. The CDR3 has 15 amino acids. V was clipped by 3 bases and J by 3 bases; unmatched bases: 2. Per the germline V gene, CDR1 is SGHRS and CDR2 is YFSETQ. The CDR3 sequence is CASSSSGGFYNEQFF. The CDR3 region has the DNA TGCGCCAGCAGCTCTAGCGGGGGGTTCTACAATGAGCAGTTCTTC.

This clone was seen once. The rearrangement joins TRBV11-2 to TRBJ2-7; TRBD2 matches 8 bases. With 4 bases clipped from V and 7 bases from J, the junction kept 9 bases outside the gene matches. CDR1 is SGHAT, CDR2 FQNNGV, per germline. CDR3 size: 14 residues. The CDR3 loop reads CASSSSGLVREQYF. Here the CDR3 DNA reads TGTGCCAGCAGCTCTAGCGGGCTCGTAAGGGAGCAGTACTTC.

The chain links TRBV5-1 to TRBJ1-3, with TRBD1 matching over 7 bases. The trim removed 0 bases at V and 8 bases at J, leaving 11 bases unmatched. The CDR3 is 16 amino acids. Germline-derived CDR1 and CDR2 are SGHRS and YFSETQ. For the CDR3, the DNA is TGCGCCAGCAGCTTGGTCATCGGGGCAGGGACAGACACCATATATTTT. Translating it yields CASSLVIGAGTDTIYF.

CDR3 residues: CASSPQGNYGYTF. CDR3 nucleotide sequence: TGCGCCAGCAGTCCACAGGGAAACTATGGCTACACCTTC. V is TRBV23-1 and J is TRBJ1-2; tentatively, D is TRBD1 (6 bases). TRBV23-1 is an ORF; its function is uncertain. CDR3 size: 13 residues. Trimming removed 4 bases from V and 2 bases from J, with 8 bases in between.